This T cell receptor beta chain was sequenced in a study of T and B cells in COVID-19 patients (dated by TCRdb to about 2020). Describing the broader study: In this study, adaptive immunity was profiled in COVID-19 patients who either had active infection or had recovered, using TRB and IGH repertoire sequencing of peripheral blood. A recovered cohort included about 18 patients who provided some 22 samples, and most of these patients had mild to moderate COVID-19 treated on an outpatient basis. The recovered cohort had a median age of roughly 30 years, compared with around 65 years in the active-infection cohort. Critical illness requiring mechanical ventilation or ECMO was present in about 60% of the 20 patients in the active-infection cohort. Of the 20 patients in the active-infection cohort, fewer than 19 had comorbidities associated with unfavorable COVID-19 outcome. Over 7 million TCR sequences were analysed from a TCR and BCR sequence repository that comprised 30 to 45 patients and 65 or so time points. A couple of patients were in both the active and recovered cohorts because samples existed from active disease and from after recovery. Repertoire analyses used an age-matched reference group of nearly 40 healthy donors who were negative for COVID-19 antibodies as the comparison. Up to roughly 10 follow-up blood samples were collected per patient, with some samples spanning different disease stages in the same individual.

As encoded in the germline V gene (reference sequence), CDR1 is LNHDA while CDR2 is SQIVND. V is pruned by 6 bases and J by 9 bases, leaving 7 bases of the junction without a gene match. The CDR3 contains 15 residues, cysteine and phenylalanine counted. The sequence is cut down to CDR3 DNA, 45 bases in frame from base 1. Genomic DNA extracted from blood, in amounts of about 240-550 ng, served as the starting material for amplifying TRB repertoires. Sequencing took place on an Illumina MiSeq. TRB rearrangements were amplified by multiplex PCR with BIOMED2 TRB-A/B primer pools. Two consecutive PCRs added Illumina-compatible adapters and 7-nucleotide sample barcodes to the amplicons. Phusion HS II polymerase was used for all library PCRs. The amplicons were purified from gel with the NucleoSpin Gel and PCR Clean-up kit, measured on Qubit, and combined at 4 nM. Before Illumina next-generation sequencing, the quality of the amplicon pool was assessed on an Agilent 2100 Bioanalyzer. Turning to the authors' computational methods: MiXCR 3.0.8 with the default MiXCR reference library was used to annotate TRB rearrangements. Non-productive reads and sequences with fewer than 2 reads were removed, and every unique CDR3 nucleotide sequence was treated as one clone. R 3.5.1 was used to calculate clonality, diversity, richness and V-J gene usage. TCR clustering by CDR3 similarity used GLIPH2, with generation probabilities calculated by OLGA. GLIPH2 clusters were kept only when the clusters contained at least four unique TCR clonotypes present in at least three individuals. TCRdb redid the processing of the public reads, applying fastp at Q25 and MiXCR, and retained in-frame beta chains. Each entry merges the rows of one CDR3 protein and shows their most common DNA and genes. The V and J calls here are based on TCRdb, not the publication. Counted in this sample were about 15,000 distinct CDR3 sequences; less than 30% of them appeared once. The ten largest clones add up to approximately 1.1% of the sample.

Study-wide conclusions, independent of this receptor: A total of roughly 2,300 TCR clusters were exclusive to the recovered cohort, and roughly 31 of those clusters were low-pGen clusters. The reported TCR clusters were stated to require prospective validation before clinical use. Patients with COVID-19 were reported to show strongly skewed TRBV/TRBJ gene usage. The cohort was considered too small for HLA contributions to COVID-19 susceptibility or severity to be assessed. Specific T cell subsets (CD4+/Treg/CD8+) and sorted SARS-CoV-2-responsive or tetramer+ T cells had not yet been sequenced, and these experiments were ongoing. In active COVID-19, TRB repertoires were highly clonal, while at recovery, diversity and richness increased above the levels seen in healthy donors. Blood samples from mildly ill patients during symptoms and early samples from severe cases were scarce.

For this clonotype: It has no known antigen specificity. The record has no base qualities; no much larger clone is one base away.

The chain is encoded by TRBV19 joined to TRBJ1-6; TRBD1 aligns with 11 central bases. Sequenced material: blood. This sequence originates from a human donor who had recovered from COVID-19. The CDR3 reads CASRSGTGGASPLHF. In nucleotide form, the sequence is TGTGCCAGTAGATCCGGGACAGGGGGGGCTTCACCCCTCCACTTT.